One and the same sample provided the 29 T cell receptor beta chains below, sequenced in a study of identical twins (dated by TCRdb to about 2016). The protocol used for the library was 5' RACE. The data were produced on an Illumina HiSeq 2000. The public reads were reanalyzed by TCRdb: fastp trimming at Q25, MiXCR alignment, in-frame beta chains only. When rows share a CDR3 protein, they turn into one entry using the most common DNA and genes. The sample table holds 1.5 million to 2 million distinct CDR3 sequences, of which about 32% were seen once. The ten largest clonotypes hold over 0.25% of the sample. The sample consisted of cord blood. The receptors originated from a newborn girl in good health.

This clonotype was observed a few times. The chain employs TRBV7-2 and TRBJ1-1; 7 bases align to TRBD1. CDR3 size: 15 residues. The junction had 9 bases not matched to a gene; V was cut back by 6 bases and J by 2 bases. Germline lookup yields CDR1 SGHTA and CDR2 FQGNSA. CDR3 sequence: CASRLIQGKNTEAFF. The CDR3 nucleotides read TGTGCCAGCAGGCTCATACAGGGGAAAAACACTGAAGCTTTCTTT.

The genes are TRBV6-2 or TRBV6-3 and TRBJ2-7, with 9 bases aligning to TRBD2. J gave up 4 bases and V 7 bases, and 11 bases lay outside the gene matches. The CDR3 contains 15 residues. The germline V gene has CDR1 MNHEY and CDR2 SVGEGT. CDR3 in DNA: TGTGCCAGCACCCTTACGGGACTAGCAGTTTACGAGCAGTACTTC. Translated: CASTLTGLAVYEQYF.

The chain carries TRBV12-3 or TRBV12-4 and TRBJ2-7, with TRBD1 as a possible D gene (5 bases). V lost 2 bases to trimming and J lost 2 bases, with 16 bases between them. This CDR3 has 16 amino acids. In nucleotides, the CDR3 is TGTGCCAGCAGTTTAAGGGGTGGCGTTGTGGCCTACGAGCAGTACTTC. Translated: CASSLRGGVVAYEQYF.

This clonotype has just a few counts. The chain links TRBV2 to TRBJ2-3, with 10 positions matching TRBD2. With V trimmed by 8 bases and J by 3 bases, 5 bases remained unmatched. The CDR3 contains 14 residues. Germline V gives CDR1 SNHLY, CDR2 FYNNEI. The CDR3 nucleotides read TGTGCCAGCGAGCTAGCGGGGGTTACAGATACGCAGTATTTT. Translated: CASELAGVTDTQYF.

The chain couples TRBV20-1 to TRBJ2-2; D ambiguous. V was clipped by 7 bases and J by 4 bases, with 10 bases between them. CDR3 length: 12 amino acids. CDR1 is DFQATT and CDR2 is SNEGSKA in the germline V gene (reference sequence). The chain's CDR3 is CSGARGTGELFF. For the CDR3, the DNA is TGCAGTGGGGCGCGCGGCACCGGGGAGCTGTTTTTT.

This sequence joins TRBV5-5 and TRBJ2-7; the match to TRBD1 covers 7 bases. The CDR3 runs 15 residues. Germline V lookup: CDR1 SGHKS, CDR2 YYEKEE (reference sequence). The V segment lost 1 base and the J segment 7 bases; nucleotides outside the gene matches: 11. In DNA, the CDR3 is TGTGCCAGCAGCTTGTCTACAGGGGTTGCGTGGGAGCAGTACTTC. It yields the protein CASSLSTGVAWEQYF.

The chain couples TRBV10-3 to TRBJ2-5, with D perhaps TRBD1 or TRBD2 (6 bases each). The germline CDR1 and CDR2 sequences are ENHRY and SYGVKD. The CDR3 loop spans 11 amino acids. The V gene lost 5 bases and the J gene lost 7 bases, with 8 bases spanning the gap. CDR3 in amino acids: CAISPGATQYF. CDR3 coding DNA: TGTGCCATCAGTCCGGGGGCGACCCAGTACTTC.

The V call is TRBV2, the J call TRBJ2-3; TRBD2 is a possible D gene (6 bases). Trimming removed 7 bases at V and 4 bases at J, with 18 bases between. The germline V gene encodes CDR1 SNHLY and CDR2 FYNNEI. The CDR3 has 15 amino acids. CDR3 nucleotides: TGTGCCAGCACTCAACGACTAGGAGGTGCAGATACGCAGTATTTT. Its translation: CASTQRLGGADTQYF. Using reference TRBV2 and TRBJ2-3 for the parts outside the CDR3, the full variable domain is EPEVTQTPSHQVTQMGQEVILRCVPISNHLYFYWYRQILGQKVEFLVSFYNNEISEKSEIFDDQFSVERPDGSNFTLKIRSTKLEDSAMYFCASTQRLGGADTQYFGPGTRLTVL.

In this sample, this clonotype turned up a few times. The chain's CDR3 is CSARLHSSGANVLTF. The DNA for the CDR3 is TGCAGTGCTAGATTACATAGCTCTGGGGCCAACGTCCTGACTTTC. The chain uses TRBV20-1 and TRBJ2-6; D uncertain. The germline gives CDR1 DFQATT, CDR2 SNEGSKA (reference sequence). The CDR3 runs 15 residues. With 2 bases removed from V and 0 bases from J, the gap between germline ends came to 8 bases.

This clonotype was counted a few times. The chain is built from TRBV27 and TRBJ2-3; no definite D call. CDR3 size: 14 residues. Looked up from germline, CDR1 is MNHEY and CDR2 is SMNVEV (reference sequence). Trimming pared 2 bases from V and 2 bases from J, leaving 8 bases between. The CDR3 DNA reads TGTGCCAGCAGTTTAAGCTTCCCCACAGATACGCAGTATTTT. Protein: CASSLSFPTDTQYF.

The V gene is TRBV20-1, the J gene TRBJ2-3; tentatively, D is TRBD1 (6 bases). CDR3 length equals 14 residues. The ends were cut back, 6 bases at V and 3 bases at J, with 16 bases in the middle. Germline-derived CDR1 and CDR2 are DFQATT and SNEGSKA (reference sequence). The CDR3 DNA reads TGCAGTGCCCATACAGGGTTGGTTACAGATACGCAGTATTTT. Amino acid sequence: CSAHTGLVTDTQYF.

This clonotype has a handful of counts. The V gene is TRBV27, the J gene TRBJ2-3; D assignment may be TRBD1 or TRBD2 (6 bases each). Looked up from germline, CDR1 is MNHEY and CDR2 is SMNVEV (reference sequence). Trimming took off 8 bases at V and 2 bases at J, with 14 bases between the two ends. This CDR3 has 14 amino acids. The CDR3 here is CASRPGAYTDTQYF. The CDR3 nucleotides are TGTGCCAGCCGTCCGGGGGCTTACACAGATACGCAGTATTTT.

The V call is TRBV30, the J call TRBJ2-3; 9 nucleotides line up with TRBD1. Germline lookup yields CDR1 GTSNPN and CDR2 SVGIG (reference sequence). With V trimmed by 3 bases and J by 13 bases, 5 bases remained unmatched. The length of the CDR3 is 11 residues. This chain's CDR3 is CAWSVQGAEYF. For the CDR3, the DNA is TGTGCCTGGAGCGTACAGGGGGCAGAGTATTTT.

This clonotype has just one count. The CDR3 sequence is CSVEEGGRARTGELFF. CDR3 nucleotide sequence: TGCAGCGTTGAAGAGGGCGGGAGGGCCCGGACCGGGGAGCTGTTTTTT. This chain connects TRBV29-1 to TRBJ2-2; 9 bases line up with TRBD2. The germline V gene encodes CDR1 SQVTM and CDR2 ANQGSEA. The CDR3 totals 16 residues. The V segment lost 0 bases and the J segment 5 bases; nucleotides outside the gene matches: 7.

This clonotype was picked up a small number of times. The chain combines TRBV6-1 with TRBJ1-5; 12 bases line up with TRBD1. Germline lookup yields CDR1 MNHNS and CDR2 SASEGT. V was clipped by 5 bases and J by 1 base; unmatched bases: 6. The length of the CDR3 is 17 residues. The CDR3 DNA reads TGTGCCAGCAGTCCCGGGACAGGGGGCTTCAGCAATCAGCCCCAGCATTTT. Translated: CASSPGTGGFSNQPQHF.

This clonotype has only a few counts. The gene calls are TRBV7-2 and TRBJ2-1, with 12 bases that match TRBD2. The germline V gene encodes CDR1 SGHTA and CDR2 FQGNSA. Germline trimming cut 2 bases from V and 5 bases from J; bases unmatched to any gene: 10. This CDR3 contains 18 residues. The CDR3 coding sequence is TGTGCCAGCAGCTTAACCTTAGGGACTAGCGGGCAACACAATGAGCAGTTCTTC. It encodes CASSLTLGTSGQHNEQFF.

The chain recombines TRBV20-1 with TRBJ2-3, with unresolved D. The CDR3 has 15 residues. V lost 3 bases and J 5 bases, leaving 18 bases between the germline ends. The V gene's germline CDR1 is DFQATT and CDR2 SNEGSKA (reference sequence). Written as DNA, the CDR3 is TGCAGTGCTAGTTATTCGCGTAGTGGTAGAGATACGCAGTATTTT. Its translation is CSASYSRSGRDTQYF.

The sample holds a few counts of this clonotype. The chain recombines TRBV5-1 with TRBJ2-1, with D uncertain. The CDR3 runs 13 residues. V lost 4 bases and J 3 bases, leaving 8 bases between the germline ends. Per germline, CDR1 SGHRS and CDR2 YFSETQ. The CDR3 DNA reads TGCGCCAGCAGCATGGACCACTACAATGAGCAGTTCTTC. This codes for CASSMDHYNEQFF.

The chain combines TRBV20-1 with TRBJ1-2; D remains ambiguous. Germline loops: CDR1 DFQATT, CDR2 SNEGSKA (reference sequence). This CDR3 is built from 12 residues. The V and J ends lost 3 bases and 4 bases respectively, with 9 bases between them. CDR3 amino acids: CSASSSPYGYTF. The CDR3 nucleotides read TGCAGTGCTAGTAGTTCACCCTATGGCTACACCTTC.

This clonotype turned up a few times. This chain joins TRBV27 and TRBJ2-1; the D gene is possibly TRBD2 (5 bases). V was shortened by 7 bases and J by 6 bases, with 19 bases between the two germline ends. Germline CDR1 and CDR2: MNHEY and SMNVEV (reference sequence). The CDR3 runs 15 residues. This CDR3 is CASTSERSYSNEQFF. In DNA form, the CDR3 reads TGTGCCAGCACTTCAGAGCGGTCCTACAGCAATGAGCAGTTCTTC.

The V and J genes are TRBV13 and TRBJ2-4; D is uncertain. The DNA end favors TRBJ2-7, so the J call may be wrong. This CDR3 is 14 amino acids long. Per the germline V gene, CDR1 is PRHDT and CDR2 is FYEKMQ (reference sequence). The CDR3 coding sequence is TGTGCCAGCAGCTTAGGGTCTCAGTACTACGAGCAGTACTTC. Residues: CASSLGSQYYEQYF.

This clonotype was seen a few times. CDR3 sequence reads: CSVDPRNTEAFF. The DNA of the CDR3 is TGCAGCGTTGATCCCAGGAACACTGAAGCTTTCTTT. The V gene is TRBV29-1, the J gene TRBJ1-1; no firm D call. Germline CDR1 SQVTM, CDR2 ANQGSEA. The CDR3 contains 12 residues. Deletions cut 3 bases from V and 1 base from J, with 6 bases between.

A few counts support this clonotype. The genes are TRBV5-1 and TRBJ2-7, with D perhaps assigned TRBD1 or TRBD2 (5 bases each). V dropped 0 bases and J dropped 0 bases, with 13 bases sitting between them. Per the germline V gene, CDR1 is SGHRS and CDR2 is YFSETQ. CDR3 length: 16 residues. CDR3 protein: CASSLEVGTNSYEQYF. CDR3 sequence (DNA): TGCGCCAGCAGCTTGGAAGTTGGGACGAACTCCTACGAGCAGTACTTC.

With regard to this clonotype: The junction departs from the called germline gene at one end, perhaps through a read error. The chain employs TRBV20-1 and TRBJ2-7, with D uncertain. Germline CDR1 DFQATT, CDR2 SNEGSKA (reference sequence). There are 14 residues in the CDR3. The CDR3 DNA reads as TGCAGTGCTAGGGGATATACCTCTTCCTACGGGCAGTACTTC. Translating gives CSARGYTSSYGQYF.

CDR3 sequence: CASSLDSLPYEQYF. CDR3 nucleotide sequence: TGTGCCAGCAGCTTAGACAGCTTACCCTACGAGCAGTACTTC. The chain employs TRBV11-2 and TRBJ2-4, with D hard to call. The J call is in doubt because the DNA end fits TRBJ2-7 better. Germline CDR1 SGHAT, CDR2 FQNNGV. The CDR3 has 14 amino acids.

The J gene is TRBJ1-2, the V gene TRBV7-2; 7 bases are shared with TRBD1. This CDR3 spans 15 amino acids. The V and J ends lost 1 base and 5 bases, in that order; junction bases with no gene match: 7. Germline V gene lookup returns CDR1 SGHTA and CDR2 FQGNSA. The CDR3, as DNA: TGTGCCAGCAGCTTAGGAGGGACAGTGAAATATGGCTACACCTTC. Its translation: CASSLGGTVKYGYTF.

This clonotype was detected a few times. The chain is built from TRBV19 and TRBJ1-5; D possibly corresponds to TRBD1 (5 bases). Germline lookup yields CDR1 LNHDA and CDR2 SQIVND (reference sequence). V was pared by 5 bases and J by 2 bases, with 16 bases between. The CDR3 loop spans 16 amino acids. CDR3 residues: CASSSSQVGGNQPQHF. As DNA, the CDR3 is TGTGCCAGTAGTTCATCGCAGGTAGGGGGCAATCAGCCCCAGCATTTT.

The V call is TRBV6-2 or TRBV6-3, the J call TRBJ2-4; TRBD1 matches at 7 bases. The junction had 7 bases not matched to a gene; V was cut back by 7 bases and J by 4 bases. Germline values: CDR1 MNHEY, CDR2 SVGEGT. CDR3 size: 14 residues. The CDR3 reads CASTPRDRKNIQYF. The CDR3 DNA reads TGTGCCAGCACCCCCCGGGACAGAAAAAACATTCAGTACTTC.

The chain couples TRBV7-2 to TRBJ2-3; 7 bases match TRBD2. This CDR3 has 15 amino acids. The germline gives CDR1 SGHTA, CDR2 FQGNSA. J lost 3 bases, V lost 3 bases, and 6 bases had no gene match. CDR3 in DNA: TGTGCCAGCAGCTTTACGGGACTACCTACAGATACGCAGTATTTT. Amino acid sequence: CASSFTGLPTDTQYF.